The present entry profiles one TCR beta chain with its context. The clone's antigen remains unknown. Per-base quality was not reported, and no clone a single base away is much larger than it. All of the isolated RNA was reverse transcribed with the High Capacity cDNA Reverse Transcription Kit, so expressed TCRB transcripts were sequenced. Naive, central memory and regulatory T cell samples underwent deep immunoSEQ sequencing, averaging around 3.6 million total reads per sample. Sorted cells were lysed in RLT buffer and RNA was extracted with DNase-treated RNeasy Micro or Mini kits, depending on cell number. To prevent cross-contamination, each cell subset was processed individually, whereas patient and healthy donor samples were processed jointly. Using the immunoSEQ multiplex PCR, TCRB sequences were amplified from cDNA into 87-bp fragments spanning the CDR3 region. Sequencing of the amplicons was performed on the Illumina HiSeq platform. As for how the authors treated the data: PCR bias was corrected computationally using synthetic template baselines, and reads within Hamming distance 2 were collapsed, with unmergeable singletons discarded. Reads were aligned against IMGT so that V, D and J genes, CDR3 length and insertions or deletions at six rearrangement sites could be assigned. Within each subset, clonotype counts were normalized to sorted cell number, after which true diversity and Gini coefficients were computed with the tcR R package. The overlap coefficient, calculated on TCRB nucleotide sequences, was used to quantify repertoire sharing. Out-of-frame TCRB sequences from naive cells were analyzed as a proxy for the pre-selection repertoire. What TCRdb holds here is the immuneACCESS table cut down to in-frame rearrangements. Part of the clones is not present; checked against another copy, under half of the missing clones reflect an unresolved V gene, and the others are unexplained. Clonal size and the V and J genes are those of that table, whereas D and trimming came from the DNA. This sample lists 500,000 to 700,000 clones; 15% to 17% were detected once. Roughly 0.098% of the sample comes from the top ten.

This entry belongs to a study of beta chain features in type 1 diabetes listed by TCRdb under 2018. In the study overall: No differences in mean age, gender distribution, total cell number or subset yield were found between patients and healthy donors. Regulatory and stem cell-like memory subsets were obtained from only 8 patients and roughly 8 healthy donors, while naive and central memory subsets were obtained from all 30 or so donors. The study compared the TCRB repertoires of sorted circulating CD4+ T cell subsets in recently diagnosed type 1 diabetes patients with those in matched healthy donors. A total of about 100,000,000 sorted cells were examined across all samples, and RNA yield correlated strongly with the number of cells per subset. Study-wide conclusions, independent of this receptor: PCR might favor shorter templates, but patient and control samples were amplified and corrected together, so any skew would affect both groups equally. Because the HLA sub-analyses included only small numbers of individuals, any influence of HLA type on TCRB rearrangement was left unresolved. Sequencing cDNA rather than genomic DNA could over-represent highly expressing activated cells, although activation and CD3 levels did not differ between groups. Naive, central memory and regulatory TCRB repertoires appeared more similar among patients than among healthy donors. Fewer insertions and more nucleotide deletions at VDJ recombination sites were observed in patients with type 1 diabetes, implying thymic rearrangement abnormalities. In all four CD4+ subsets, TCRB CDR3 length was moderately but significantly shorter in type 1 diabetes patients.

A single peripheral blood draw of around 0.11 L on average was collected from each donor into heparinised tubes. A BD FACSAria II was used to sort naive, central memory, regulatory and stem cell-like memory CD4+ T cells with a panel that included CD45RO, CCR7, CD25, CD127, CD95 and CD27. Purity was above 95% for every sorted population. PBMCs were separated immediately by Lymphoprep density gradient centrifugation and were stained directly, without being cultured. To minimize batch effects, samples were stained and sorted in pairs, one healthy donor with one patient per experiment. V was cut back by 0 bases and J by 0 bases, leaving a gap of 15 bases between them. Via the germline V gene, CDR1 is SGHTA and CDR2 FQGNSA. The CDR3 spans 18 residues, from the cysteine through the phenylalanine. Only CDR3 DNA is held: 54 bases, read in frame from base 1.

This TCR derives from a man aged 18 to 30 in good health. The chain is assembled from TRBV7-2 and TRBJ2-1, with TRBD2 as a weak D call on 6 bases. The sequenced material came from naive CD4+ T cells from blood. In light of the paper, this sample's cell subset or site label describes: true naive CD4+ T cells. The CDR3 region reads CASSLALRGFSSYNEQFF. The sequence in DNA is TGTGCCAGCAGCTTAGCGCTGCGGGGTTTTAGCTCCTACAATGAGCAGTTCTTC.